This T cell receptor (beta chain) was sequenced in a study of T-cell memory formation after mild COVID-19. CDR3 length equals 18 residues. The ends were cut back, 1 base at V and 2 bases at J, with 21 bases in the middle. Looked up from germline, CDR1 is LNHNV and CDR2 is YYDKDF (reference sequence). Ten or more counts support this clonotype. TCRdb analysed the 5' RACE reads with MiXCR anew, one entry per CDR3 protein. This table has about 14,000 distinct CDR3 sequences, roughly 19% appearing once. The rearrangement links TRBV15 to TRBJ2-7; D could derive from TRBD1 or TRBD2 (8 bases each). This receptor was taken from an adult woman who had mild COVID-19 (a few samples of this study predate the infection). Cell type and time point are not known. The sequencing sample was made of PBMCs or a T cell subset sorted from them (not recorded which). The CDR3 nucleotides are TGTGCCACCAGCAGAGTAGCGGGGACAGGTCAAGCCCCCTACGAGCAGTACTTC. Its translation: CATSRVAGTGQAPYEQYF.